The TCR beta chain under discussion was sequenced for a study of vaccination and CD4 T cells after COVID-19. Study background: The stimulating agents, overlapping spike peptides, came from SARS-CoV-2, HCoV-NL63, HCoV-OC43 and HCoV-229E.

To note about this clonotype: Its antigen is not identified.

Sequencing of DNA taken from cultured CD4+ T cells relied on the Oncomine TCR Beta short-read assay. Once CD4+ T cells had been cultured, genomic DNA was extracted from them. TCRdb itself ran the PCR reads through MiXCR, one entry per CDR3 protein. The data contain over 8,500 distinct CDR3 sequences, 40% to 50% of them seen just once; the ten biggest clones take up around 29%. Treatment here: approximately 10-day PBMC culture with coronavirus spike peptide pools or control peptides (ViraFEST assay). Study conclusions and caveats: Spike mono-reactivity was shown by 304 of 307 vaccine-specific clones in convalescent patients. Analysis covered relatively few convalescent patients and lacked any early post-infection timepoints.

This receptor was identified in a human donor who had recovered from COVID-19. The sample taken for sequencing was CD4+ T cells from blood, cultured in vitro.

Here the CDR3 reads CASSLEQRIGTDTQYF. The DNA for the CDR3 is TGTGCCAGCAGCTTAGAACAAAGGATAGGCACAGATACGCAGTATTTT. The gene calls are TRBV7-9 and TRBJ2-3; no clear D gene. CDR1 and CDR2 from the germline V gene are SEHNR and FQNEAQ (reference sequence). The CDR3 extends over 16 amino acids. Trimming shortened V by 1 base and J by 1 base, and 12 bases separated the two germline ends.